These T cell receptor beta chains were read from a single sample in a study of cytomegalovirus exposure and HLA in healthy donors. Using immunoSEQ multiplex PCR, the repertoire was profiled, and TCRdb retains in-frame clones only, with some absent. Of under 150,000 clones in the sample, 55% to 65% were seen once. Sequences were obtained from PBMCs. Receptors were obtained from a woman between 40 and 55 years old in good health and CMV-seropositive. Both conserved end residues are part of each CDR3. D genes are given only for firm matches. Expanded clones are given a class, and other clones once, few, many or no size at all.

>TRBD1|TRBV5-1|few|TRBJ2-7
CASSADRGFDEQYF
TGCGCCAGCAGCGCGGACAGGGGGTTTGACGAGCAGTACTTC
>.|TRBV7-2|.|TRBJ2-6
CASSLTVRSGANVLTF
TGTGCCAGCAGCTTGACAGTCCGCTCTGGGGCCAACGTCCTGACTTTC
>TRBD1|TRBV5-6|.|TRBJ2-7
CASSLGGTDSYEQYF
TGTGCCAGCAGCTTGGGGGGGACAGACTCCTACGAGCAGTACTTC
>.|TRBV4-3|.|TRBJ1-1
CASSQAKFDSMNTEAFF
TGCGCCAGCAGCCAAGCCAAATTCGACAGCATGAACACTGAAGCTTTCTTT
>TRBD1|TRBV6-5|few|TRBJ1-2
CASSGTGGFGYTF
TGTGCCAGCAGTGGAACAGGGGGCTTTGGCTACACCTTC
>.|TRBV7-7|.|TRBJ2-3
CASSLNQGGTDTQYF
TGTGCCAGCAGCTTAAATCAGGGTGGGACAGATACGCAGTATTTT
>.|TRBV7-2|.|TRBJ2-3
CASSPRFRRASTDTQYF
TGTGCCAGCAGCCCCAGGTTTCGGCGGGCCAGCACAGATACGCAGTATTTT
>TRBD1|TRBV30|.|TRBJ1-1
CAWHTGGVGTEAFF
TGTGCCTGGCACACAGGGGGCGTTGGTACTGAAGCTTTCTTT
>TRBD2|TRBV15|.|TRBJ2-1
CATSGLATYNEQFF
TGTGCCACCAGTGGACTAGCTACGTACAATGAGCAGTTCTTC
>.|TRBV2|.|TRBJ2-2
CASSEAGGNTGELFF
TGTGCCAGCAGTGAAGCAGGCGGAAACACCGGGGAGCTGTTTTTT
>TRBD2|TRBV6-4|once|TRBJ2-7
CASSEYDLAGGPYEQYF
TGTGCCAGCAGTGAATACGATCTAGCGGGAGGGCCCTACGAGCAGTACTTC
>TRBD1|TRBV11-2|.|TRBJ2-5
CASSSKGQPEETQYF
TGTGCCAGCAGCTCCAAGGGACAGCCCGAAGAGACCCAGTACTTC
>.|TRBV14|few|TRBJ2-5
CASSQAAGEGVKETQYF
TGTGCCAGCAGCCAAGCCGCGGGGGAGGGGGTGAAAGAGACCCAGTACTTC
>TRBD1|TRBV27|.|TRBJ2-7
CASRPGQGYEQYF
TGTGCCAGCAGACCCGGACAGGGCTACGAGCAGTACTTC
>.|TRBV27|few|TRBJ2-1
CASREVGLSYRNEQFF
TGTGCCAGCCGGGAAGTTGGACTAAGTTATCGGAATGAGCAGTTCTTC
>.|TRBV4-3|.|TRBJ2-1
CASSRYGEDYNEQFF
TGCGCCAGCAGCCGTTATGGGGAGGACTACAATGAGCAGTTCTTC
>TRBD1|TRBV10-3|.|TRBJ1-2
CAISGGTGDGNGYTF
TGTGCCATCAGTGGGGGGACAGGCGACGGGAATGGCTACACCTTC
>.|TRBV2|.|TRBJ1-1
CASSEAGSLNTEAFF
TGTGCCAGCAGTGAAGCGGGCAGCTTGAACACTGAAGCTTTCTTT
>.|TRBV21-1|.|TRBJ2-3
CADRLGDTQYF
TGTGCCGACAGATTAGGGGATACGCAGTATTTT
>.|TRBV4-3|few|TRBJ1-1
CASSPRGNTEAFF
TGCGCCAGCAGCCCCAGGGGGAACACTGAAGCTTTCTTT
>TRBD2|TRBV29-1|.|TRBJ2-1
CSVGTSGSYNEQFF
TGCAGCGTGGGAACTAGCGGCTCCTACAATGAGCAGTTCTTC
>TRBD1|TRBV13|.|TRBJ1-1
CASSLWDREDTEAFF
TGTGCCAGCAGCTTATGGGACAGGGAGGACACTGAAGCTTTCTTT
>.|TRBV4-3|.|TRBJ1-4
CASSQEVTGRVKLFF
TGCGCCAGCAGCCAAGAGGTCACAGGGAGGGTAAAACTGTTTTTT
>.|TRBV7-6|.|TRBJ2-4
CASSFYEGAALAKNIQYF
TGTGCCAGCAGCTTCTACGAGGGAGCCGCGCTAGCCAAAAACATTCAGTACTTC
>.|TRBV9|.|TRBJ2-7
CASSVGVSYEQYF
TGTGCCAGCAGCGTAGGCGTATCCTACGAGCAGTACTTC
>TRBD1|TRBV5-4|.|TRBJ2-7
CASSPGQGSYEQYF
TGTGCCAGCAGCCCCGGACAGGGCTCCTACGAGCAGTACTTC
>.|TRBV2|few|TRBJ2-7
CASRRSLDEQYF
TGTGCCAGCAGACGAAGCCTTGACGAGCAGTACTTC
>.|TRBV2|.|TRBJ1-5
CASMSSPNQPQHF
TGTGCCAGCATGTCCAGTCCCAATCAGCCCCAGCATTTT
>TRBD1|TRBV30|.|TRBJ2-1
CAWSRQGAKEQFF
TGTGCCTGGAGTAGACAGGGGGCAAAAGAGCAGTTCTTC
>.|TRBV6-1|.|TRBJ1-2
CASSAVRGDYGYTF
TGTGCCAGCAGTGCAGTCCGGGGAGACTATGGCTACACCTTC
>.|TRBV5-1|once|TRBJ2-7
CASSLLQGIYEQYF
TGCGCCAGCAGCTTGCTCCAGGGAATCTACGAGCAGTACTTC
>.|TRBV28|.|TRBJ1-4
CASSLYYGVNEKLFF
TGTGCCAGCAGTTTATACTACGGGGTTAATGAAAAACTGTTTTTT
>TRBD1|TRBV7-9|.|TRBJ2-3
CASSPGQRTQYF
TGTGCCAGCAGCCCGGGACAGCGTACGCAGTATTTT
>TRBD2|TRBV2|.|TRBJ2-7
CANSREGRHEQYF
TGTGCCAATTCGCGGGAGGGCCGGCACGAGCAGTACTTC
>.|TRBV10-3|.|TRBJ2-5
CAISRSGGLETQYF
TGTGCCATCAGCCGGTCGGGGGGCTTAGAGACCCAGTACTTC
>.|TRBV4-1|.|TRBJ1-2
CASSQTGGRGYTF
TGCGCCAGCAGCCAAACCGGGGGGAGGGGCTACACCTTC
>TRBD2|TRBV29-1|few|TRBJ2-1
CSVEFMASGEWNEQFF
TGCAGCGTTGAATTTATGGCTAGCGGGGAGTGGAATGAGCAGTTCTTC
>.|TRBV15|few|TRBJ2-1
CATSRVSLYNEQFF
TGTGCCACCAGCAGAGTTAGCCTCTACAATGAGCAGTTCTTC
>.|TRBV15|.|TRBJ2-1
CATSREAGEQFF
TGTGCCACCAGCAGAGAAGCAGGTGAGCAGTTCTTC
>TRBD1|TRBV10-3|.|TRBJ2-1
CAISESGDQGAGEQFF
TGTGCCATCAGTGAGTCGGGGGATCAGGGGGCCGGTGAGCAGTTCTTC
>.|TRBV7-2|.|TRBJ1-4
CASSPQPGTNEKLFF
TGTGCCAGCAGCCCCCAACCAGGCACTAATGAAAAACTGTTTTTT
>TRBD1|TRBV28|.|TRBJ1-5
CASSSPGQAIPYSNQPQHF
TGTGCCAGCAGTTCTCCGGGACAGGCGATACCCTATAGCAATCAGCCCCAGCATTTT
>TRBD2|TRBV4-1|.|TRBJ2-3
CASSHGRATHITDTQYF
TGCGCCAGCAGCCACGGGAGGGCAACCCATATCACAGATACGCAGTATTTT
>.|TRBV4-3|few|TRBJ2-3
CASSTRYGRGTDTQYF
TGCGCCAGCAGCACAAGGTACGGGCGGGGCACAGATACGCAGTATTTT
>.|TRBV4-3|.|TRBJ1-2
CASSQDERRGGYNGYTF
TGCGCCAGCAGCCAAGATGAGAGGAGGGGGGGTTACAATGGCTACACCTTC
>TRBD2|TRBV30|.|TRBJ2-2
CAWTGGADTGELFF
TGTGCCTGGACGGGAGGGGCGGACACCGGGGAGCTGTTTTTT
>.|TRBV5-6|.|TRBJ2-3
CASSLEGFPDTQYF
TGTGCCAGCAGCTTGGAGGGGTTCCCAGATACGCAGTATTTT
>TRBD2|TRBV30|.|TRBJ2-1
CAWSDTSGGNNEQFF
TGTGCCTGGAGCGATACTAGCGGGGGGAACAATGAGCAGTTCTTC
>.|TRBV19|.|TRBJ1-1
CASSLQGDLTEAFF
TGTGCCAGTAGTTTACAGGGAGATCTCACTGAAGCTTTCTTT
>TRBD2|TRBV11-2|.|TRBJ2-1
CASSRSRRGGLNEQFF
TGTGCCAGCAGTCGATCACGACGGGGGGGCCTCAATGAGCAGTTCTTC
>.|TRBV4-1|.|TRBJ2-3
CAGSQVSILAQRADTQYF
TGCGCCGGCAGCCAAGTTTCGATTCTAGCGCAGAGGGCAGATACGCAGTATTTT
>TRBD1|TRBV27|.|TRBJ2-7
CASRRGGLGEQYF
TGTGCCAGCAGGAGAGGGGGCCTTGGCGAGCAGTACTTC
>TRBD2|TRBV9|.|TRBJ2-1
CASSVLGTSHNEQFF
TGTGCCAGCAGCGTTCTAGGGACTAGCCACAATGAGCAGTTCTTC